This TCR beta chain was found in a study of shared clonotypes between healthy human individuals. Notes on the study in general: In general, naive subsets displayed greater estimated richness than memory subsets did. Investigators expected sequencing depth to affect clonotype sharing among donors.

V lost 2 bases, J lost 8 bases, and 1 base stayed unmatched. The germline CDR1 and CDR2 sequences are KGHSH and LQKENI. The CDR3 loop spans 13 amino acids. The run depth of the assay was deep. Methods used by the authors: Junction-only sequences without quality scores were provided by ImmunoSEQ, so filtering was different. Measured with immunoSEQ multiplex PCR; TCRdb has only the in-frame clones, and not every one. D and trimming were read from the DNA, whereas the V and J calls and clone size are those reported in that table. Of 850,000 to 1,200,000 clones listed, about 75% are singletons. This clone was picked up one time. The antigen is unknown. The identical CDR3 is also encoded by other nucleotide sequences in the sample.

The sequenced sample consisted of memory CD4+ T cells sorted from blood. The subset here: CD45RA-negative fraction. The V call is TRBV18, the J call TRBJ1-1; 11 nucleotides agree with TRBD1. The TCR comes from a man in his late teens or twenties in good health. The CDR3 nucleotides are TGTGCCAGCTCACCAGGACAGGGGGCGGAAGCTTTCTTT. Amino acids: CASSPGQGAEAFF.